The 28 T cell receptor beta chains given below trace back to one sample, sequenced in a study of cytomegalovirus exposure and HLA in healthy donors. Sequencing was performed with immunoSEQ multiplex PCR; in TCRdb, only in-frame clones are kept and a portion is missing. Among roughly 130,000 clones listed, 89% were seen once. Sequencing was performed on PBMCs. The receptors come from a woman aged 18-29 years in good health and CMV-seropositive.

The V call is TRBV2, the J call TRBJ1-5; 8 bases are a match to TRBD1. The germline V gene has CDR1 SNHLY and CDR2 FYNNEI. V was pared by 5 bases and J by 5 bases, with 20 bases of the junction left unmatched. There are 19 residues in the CDR3. The chain's CDR3 is CASSINLRQGPLGHQPQHF. The CDR3 bases are TGTGCCAGCAGTATCAATCTGAGACAGGGGCCCCTGGGACATCAGCCCCAGCATTTT.

This clone came up a few times. V usage is TRBV19 and J usage is TRBJ2-2, with 8 positions matching TRBD1. Unmatched junction bases numbered 2, after V lost 0 bases and J lost 5 bases. The CDR3 runs to 15 residues. Germline CDR1 is LNHDA and CDR2 is SQIVND (reference sequence). The CDR3, as DNA: TGTGCCAGTAGTATAGATACAGGGGGAACCGGGGAGCTGTTTTTT. This codes for CASSIDTGGTGELFF.

The count of this clone is one. The rearrangement joins TRBV6-6 to TRBJ2-5; perhaps TRBD2 as D (5 bases). This CDR3 contains 15 residues. The ends were cut back, 8 bases at V and 1 base at J, with 17 bases in the middle. The germline V gene has CDR1 MNHNY and CDR2 SVGAGI (reference sequence). The CDR3 spells CASVRRELSQETQYF. The CDR3 bases are TGTGCCAGCGTGCGAAGGGAGCTAAGCCAAGAGACCCAGTACTTC.

The chain combines TRBV6-1 with TRBJ1-3; D is perhaps TRBD1 (5 bases). Germline lookup yields CDR1 MNHNS and CDR2 SASEGT. With 5 bases removed from V and 4 bases from J, the gap between germline ends came to 15 bases. There are 15 residues in the CDR3. The CDR3 DNA reads as TGTGCCAGCAGTCTTCGCAGGGCGGCCGGAAACACCATATATTTT. It yields the protein CASSLRRAAGNTIYF.

This rearrangement joins TRBV6-5 to TRBJ1-5, with a weak D call TRBD1 (6 bases). The germline CDR1 and CDR2 sequences are MNHEY and SVGAGI. V dropped 2 bases and J dropped 2 bases, with 10 bases sitting between them. CDR3 size: 15 residues. The CDR3 sequence: CASSYDHRGNQPQHF. The CDR3 nucleotides read TGTGCCAGCAGTTACGATCACAGGGGCAATCAGCCCCAGCATTTT.

This chain joins TRBV20-1 and TRBJ2-5; the D is unclear. This CDR3 comprises 11 residues. The germline CDR1 and CDR2 sequences are DFQATT and SNEGSKA (reference sequence). V lost 6 bases and J 4 bases, leaving 9 bases between the germline ends. The DNA for the CDR3 is TGCAGTGCCCCAGTGGTAGAGACCCAGTACTTC. Encoded protein: CSAPVVETQYF.

This sequence joins TRBV10-2 and TRBJ1-5, with TRBD1 as a possible D gene (6 bases). V shed 7 bases and J shed 2 bases, with 6 bases lying between them. The CDR3 is 12 amino acids. In germline, CDR1 is WSHSY, CDR2 SAAADI. CDR3 region: CASTGGNQPQHF. CDR3 nucleotides: TGCGCCAGCACAGGGGGCAATCAGCCCCAGCATTTT.

This chain uses TRBV28 with TRBJ2-7; D is uncertain. Trimming removed 3 bases at V and 5 bases at J, with 2 bases between. The CDR3 runs to 10 residues. Germline-derived CDR1 and CDR2 are MDHEN and SYDVKM. The CDR3 loop is CASSFNEQYF. The CDR3 region has the DNA TGTGCCAGCAGTTTTAACGAGCAGTACTTC.

This rearrangement joins TRBV5-6 to TRBJ2-4; TRBD1 matches 7 bases. J lost 0 bases, V lost 4 bases, and 13 bases had no gene match. CDR1 and CDR2 from the germline V gene are SGHDT and YYEEEE. The CDR3 is 18 amino acids. CDR3 nucleotides: TGTGCCAGCAGCCCGGGACAGTTGGAGAGACTAGCCAAAAACATTCAGTACTTC. It encodes CASSPGQLERLAKNIQYF. The variable domain in full, completed from reference TRBV5-6 and TRBJ2-4, reads DAGVTQSPTHLIKTRGQQVTLRCSPKSGHDTVSWYQQALGQGPQFIFQYYEEEERQRGNFPDRFSGHQFPNYSSELNVNALLLGDSALYLCASSPGQLERLAKNIQYFGAGTRLSVL.

V and J are TRBV6-5 and TRBJ1-2; 7 bases map to TRBD1. There are 15 residues in the CDR3. J was trimmed by 8 bases and V by 2 bases; bases with no gene match: 11. The germline V gene has CDR1 MNHEY and CDR2 SVGAGI. The CDR3 DNA sequence: TGTGCCAGCAGTTACGGGGTCAGACAGGGAAGGGGCTACACCTTC. Translated: CASSYGVRQGRGYTF.

The genes are TRBV19 and TRBJ2-3, with 8 nucleotides matching TRBD2. Trimming removed 4 bases from V and 0 bases from J; junction bases left unmatched: 6. The CDR3 runs to 16 residues. CDR1 and CDR2 from the germline V gene are LNHDA and SQIVND (reference sequence). CDR3 residues: CASSRSGGASTDTQYF. CDR3 DNA sequence: TGTGCCAGTAGTAGGAGCGGGGGTGCTAGCACAGATACGCAGTATTTT.

The chain recombines TRBV4-3 with TRBJ1-1; 9 positions match TRBD1. The CDR3 is 21 amino acids. V trimming: 3 bases; J trimming: 2 bases; junction bases outside the gene matches: 22. Per the germline V gene, CDR1 is LGHNA and CDR2 is YSLEER. The CDR3 loop is CASSQGMDSDRGLDQNTEAFF. In DNA form, the CDR3 reads TGCGCCAGCAGCCAGGGGATGGATTCTGACAGGGGGTTGGACCAAAACACTGAAGCTTTCTTT.

The chain combines TRBV28 with TRBJ2-1; D is perhaps TRBD2 (6 bases). V lost 0 bases, J lost 3 bases, and 21 bases lay in between. The CDR3 is 19 amino acids. CDR1 and CDR2 (germline): MDHEN, SYDVKM. The CDR3 nucleotides read TGTGCCAGCAGTTTATGGAGGGGACTCAAAAAAAATATCTACAATGAGCAGTTCTTC. As protein: CASSLWRGLKKNIYNEQFF.

J is TRBJ1-2 and V is TRBV10-3; possibly TRBD1 for D (6 bases). This CDR3 spans 13 amino acids. Between the trimmed V and J ends, which lost 11 bases and 3 bases, there was a span of 16 bases. The germline V gene has CDR1 ENHRY and CDR2 SYGVKD. The CDR3 loop is CAVTGRTDYGYTF. As DNA, the CDR3 is TGTGCCGTCACAGGGCGGACGGACTATGGCTACACCTTC.

The chain uses TRBV5-5 and TRBJ1-1; no definite D call. In germline, CDR1 is SGHKS, CDR2 YYEKEE (reference sequence). The germline V and J ends were trimmed by 1 base and 2 bases, with 6 bases remaining between them. This CDR3 region has 13 residues. CDR3 region: CASSLTVNTEAFF. Here the CDR3 DNA reads TGTGCCAGCAGCTTGACAGTCAACACTGAAGCTTTCTTT. Complete variable domain (other parts from reference TRBV5-5 and TRBJ1-1): DAGVTQSPTHLIKTRGQQVTLRCSPISGHKSVSWYQQVLGQGPQFIFQYYEKEERGRGNFPDRFSARQFPNYSSELNVNALLLGDSALYLCASSLTVNTEAFFGQGTRLTVV.

The chain's CDR3 is CASSVAGGGYEQYF. The CDR3, as DNA: TGTGCCAGCAGCGTAGCCGGGGGTGGGTACGAGCAGTACTTC. This chain links TRBV9 with TRBJ2-7; D possibly corresponds to TRBD2 (6 bases). CDR1 is SGDLS and CDR2 is YYNGEE in the germline V gene. The ends were cut back, 0 bases at V and 4 bases at J, with 11 bases in the middle. The CDR3 consists of 14 residues.

The V gene is TRBV7-9, the J gene TRBJ2-5; D is perhaps TRBD1 (5 bases). With 0 bases removed from V and 1 base from J, the gap between germline ends came to 18 bases. This CDR3 is 18 amino acids long. The V gene's germline CDR1 is SEHNR and CDR2 FQNEAQ (reference sequence). For the CDR3, the DNA is TGTGCCAGCAGCTTAGCCCCCTCCCCGACAGCGAGCCAAGAGACCCAGTACTTC. This translates into CASSLAPSPTASQETQYF.

The V gene is TRBV10-3, the J gene TRBJ2-1; a weak D match, TRBD1 (7 bases). The CDR3 loop spans 12 amino acids. Trimming took 11 bases from V and 2 from J, leaving 10 bases between them. The germline V gene encodes CDR1 ENHRY and CDR2 SYGVKD. In nucleotides, the CDR3 is TGTGCCGGGGGGACAGCCTACAATGAGCAGTTCTTC. Its protein is CAGGTAYNEQFF.

This sequence joins TRBV6-5 and TRBJ2-1; D is possibly TRBD2 (5 bases). CDR1 MNHEY and CDR2 SVGAGI come from the germline V gene. This CDR3 has 13 residues. The germline V and J ends were trimmed by 5 bases and 11 bases, with 16 bases remaining between them. As DNA, the CDR3 is TGTGCCAGCAGTCTGAACCTACCGGGAAAGCAGTTCTTC. Protein: CASSLNLPGKQFF.

The gene calls are TRBV5-6 and TRBJ1-1; 8 bases are shared with TRBD1. J gave up 4 bases and V 4 bases, and 12 bases lay outside the gene matches. Germline CDR1 is SGHDT and CDR2 is YYEEEE. The CDR3 runs to 16 residues. The CDR3 spells CASSARTGWLVTEAFF. Written as DNA, the CDR3 is TGTGCCAGCAGCGCGAGGACAGGGTGGTTGGTCACTGAAGCTTTCTTT.

The gene calls are TRBV27 and TRBJ1-5; D unresolved. V was clipped by 6 bases and J by 2 bases, with 5 bases between them. This CDR3 region has 12 residues. Per germline, CDR1 MNHEY and CDR2 SMNVEV (reference sequence). The CDR3 protein is CASRSGNQPQHF. In DNA, the CDR3 is TGTGCCAGCAGGTCGGGCAATCAGCCCCAGCATTTT.

The chain combines TRBV2 with TRBJ1-2; 8 nucleotides agree with TRBD1. The length of the CDR3 is 14 residues. V lost 6 bases, J lost 5 bases, and 8 bases stayed unmatched. Germline CDR1 SNHLY, CDR2 FYNNEI. CDR3 sequence reads: CASSGQGLFYGYTF. CDR3 coding DNA: TGTGCCAGCAGCGGACAGGGACTTTTTTATGGCTACACCTTC.

This clone was seen more than once but under ten times. V is TRBV11-3 and J is TRBJ2-2, with D possibly matching TRBD2 (5 bases). V lost 4 bases, J lost 2 bases, and 5 bases lay in between. The CDR3 runs to 13 residues. CDR1 SGHNT and CDR2 YENEEA come from the germline V gene. The DNA for the CDR3 is TGTGCCAGCAGCTGGACTAACACCGGGGAGCTGTTTTTT. Translation gives CASSWTNTGELFF.

The chain employs TRBV9 and TRBJ1-2, with D possibly matching TRBD1 (6 bases). The length of the CDR3 is 17 residues. Trimming removed 2 bases from V and 4 bases from J, with 21 bases in between. The germline V gene encodes CDR1 SGDLS and CDR2 YYNGEE. CDR3 in DNA: TGTGCCAGCAGCGTCGCCGGGGGGCTCGGAGATGCCTATGGCTACACCTTC. It is translated as CASSVAGGLGDAYGYTF.

This clone has just a few counts. The V gene is TRBV10-1, the J gene TRBJ2-7; TRBD1 matches 8 bases. Germline V gene data show CDR1 as WNHNN and CDR2 as SYGVQD (reference sequence). CDR3 length: 13 amino acids. V trimming: 6 bases; J trimming: 6 bases; junction bases outside the gene matches: 7. The chain's CDR3 is CASSDYGTGEQYF. DNA of the CDR3: TGCGCCAGCAGCGATTACGGGACAGGCGAGCAGTACTTC.

This chain uses TRBV2 with TRBJ1-5; 11 bases line up with TRBD1. Germline CDR1 is SNHLY and CDR2 is FYNNEI. Trimming removed 8 bases from V and 9 bases from J; junction bases left unmatched: 9. The CDR3 has 14 amino acids. The CDR3 coding sequence is TGTGCCAGCGGCCGGGACAGGGGGTTTCGGCCCCAGCATTTT. It encodes CASGRDRGFRPQHF.

This chain links TRBV5-1 with TRBJ2-1; 9 bases line up with TRBD1. Germline V gene data show CDR1 as SGHRS and CDR2 as YFSETQ. The ends lost 1 base at V and 8 bases at J; junction bases unmatched: 10. CDR3 size: 16 residues. CDR3 region: CASSLRGQGFSDEQFF. As DNA, the CDR3 is TGCGCCAGCAGCTTGCGGGGACAGGGCTTTTCGGATGAGCAGTTCTTC.

The rearrangement uses TRBV27 and TRBJ2-7; TRBD2 aligns across 8 bases. Looked up from germline, CDR1 is MNHEY and CDR2 is SMNVEV (reference sequence). J was trimmed by 3 bases and V by 7 bases; bases with no gene match: 14. This CDR3 region has 16 residues. In DNA, the CDR3 is TGTGCCAGCACCCATACGGGGGGGCTAGCGGTCTACGAGCAGTACTTC. It translates to CASTHTGGLAVYEQYF.